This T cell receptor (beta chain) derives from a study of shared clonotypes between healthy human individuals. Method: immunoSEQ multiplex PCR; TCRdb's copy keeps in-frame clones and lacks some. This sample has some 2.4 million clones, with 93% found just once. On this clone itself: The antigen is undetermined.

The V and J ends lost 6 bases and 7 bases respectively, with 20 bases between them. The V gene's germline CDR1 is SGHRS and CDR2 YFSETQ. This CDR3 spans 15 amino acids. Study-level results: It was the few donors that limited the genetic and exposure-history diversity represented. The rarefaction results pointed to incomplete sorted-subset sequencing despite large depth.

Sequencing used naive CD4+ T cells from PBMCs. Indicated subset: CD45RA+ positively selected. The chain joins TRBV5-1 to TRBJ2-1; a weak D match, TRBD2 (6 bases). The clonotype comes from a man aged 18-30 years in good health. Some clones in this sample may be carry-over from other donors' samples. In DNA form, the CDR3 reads TGCGCCAGCACCAGAAGGGAGGAAACAAAAAATGAGCAGTTCTTC. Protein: CASTRREETKNEQFF.